This T cell receptor (beta chain) was observed in a study of blood T cell repertoires in COVID-19. V shed 8 bases and J 5 bases; nucleotides not matched to a gene: 6. Germline V CDR1 and CDR2: SNHLY, FYNNEI. This CDR3 comprises 13 residues. Data came from immunoSEQ multiplex PCR; TCRdb stores just in-frame clones and leaves some out. The top ten hold about 29% of the sample, which has about 50,000 clones, roughly 89% seen once. This receptor was obtained from a human donor in a cohort sampled during active COVID-19. The chain links TRBV2 to TRBJ2-1, with TRBD1 matching over 7 bases. Sequenced: peripheral blood. CDR3 loop: CASVADRDNEQFF. Written as DNA, the CDR3 is TGTGCCAGCGTAGCAGACAGGGACAATGAGCAGTTCTTC.